This T cell receptor beta chain was obtained from a study of T cells expressing NK-cell markers. The CDR3 loop spans 13 amino acids. CDR1 is DFQATT and CDR2 is SNEGSKA in the germline V gene (reference sequence). As the method of synthesis, 5'RACE template switching with UMIs yielded TCR beta cDNA. Following a re-call of the 5' RACE reads, TCRdb has one entry per CDR3 protein and lacks DNA. The specimen's table records about 160,000 distinct CDR3 sequences. This clonotype was obtained from a woman between 18 and 75 years old in good health. This sequence joins TRBV20-1 and TRBJ1-2; the TCRdb D gene call, TRBD1, has no DNA to confirm it. The sequencing input was blood T cells: a sorted CD56 or NKG2C T cell subset, CD4+ or CD8+ T cells, or bulk PBMC T cells (not recorded which). The CDR3 reads CSARSGYNYGYTF.